These 18 T cell receptor beta chains were all obtained from the same sample, sequenced in a study of blood T cell repertoires in COVID-19. Repertoires were generated with immunoSEQ multiplex PCR, while TCRdb's copy carries only in-frame clones and drops some. The table has some 14,000 clones, approximately 91% seen once; the top ten hold about 2.8%. Material for sequencing was peripheral blood. Every receptor here comes from a human donor in a cohort sampled during active COVID-19.

V and J are TRBV5-6 and TRBJ2-3, with D possibly being TRBD1 (7 bases). The V gene's germline CDR1 is SGHDT and CDR2 YYEEEE. The CDR3 covers 16 residues. V was cut by 3 bases and J by 6 bases, with 20 bases left in between. The CDR3, as DNA: TGTGCCAGCAGCTACTTCGGGCAGGGGGGCAAGGATACGCAGTATTTT. Amino acids: CASSYFGQGGKDTQYF.

The chain is built from TRBV5-6 and TRBJ2-7; TRBD1 matches at 8 bases. The germline CDR1 and CDR2 sequences are SGHDT and YYEEEE. CDR3 size: 14 residues. V gave up 0 bases and J gave up 7 bases; unmatched junction bases: 6. The CDR3 here is CASSLVQGAGEQYF. CDR3 nucleotides: TGTGCCAGCAGCTTGGTCCAGGGGGCAGGAGAGCAGTACTTC.

V gene TRBV6-5 combines with J gene TRBJ2-2, with TRBD2 identical over 8 bases. Per germline, CDR1 MNHEY and CDR2 SVGAGI. The ends lost 2 bases at V and 8 bases at J; junction bases unmatched: 7. The CDR3 is 15 amino acids. The CDR3 nucleotides are TGTGCCAGCAGTTACCCGGGAGGGGCGGGAGGGGAGCTGTTTTTT. This codes for CASSYPGGAGGELFF.

A few counts support this clone. The same CDR3 can be traced to other DNA sequences in this sample. This CDR3 reads CASSLGPGGYTF. The DNA for the CDR3 is TGTGCCAGCAGCCTCGGACCGGGGGGCTACACCTTC. This rearrangement joins TRBV11-3 to TRBJ1-2, with D unclear. This CDR3 has 12 amino acids. V lost 5 bases, J lost 8 bases, and 12 bases lay in between. In germline, CDR1 is SGHNT, CDR2 YENEEA.

The genes are TRBV2 and TRBJ1-1, with 8 bases lining up with TRBD1. The CDR3 extends over 14 amino acids. With 8 bases clipped from V and 5 bases from J, the junction kept 10 bases outside the gene matches. Germline assignment: CDR1 SNHLY and CDR2 FYNNEI. The chain's CDR3 is CASRAGTGGTEAFF. The CDR3 region has the DNA TGTGCCAGCCGAGCAGGTACAGGGGGTACTGAAGCTTTCTTT.

The chain combines TRBV3-1 (or the pseudogene TRBV3-2) with TRBJ1-1; 7 bases fit TRBD1. This CDR3 contains 14 residues. Germline V gene sequence: CDR1 LGHDT, CDR2 YNNKEL (reference sequence). The V and J ends lost 3 bases and 7 bases, in that order; junction bases with no gene match: 8. CDR3 DNA: TGTGCCAGCAGCCACCTCGACAGGGCGGGTGAAGCTTTCTTT. This translates into CASSHLDRAGEAFF.

V gene TRBV6-5 combines with J gene TRBJ1-1, with D possibly TRBD1 on 5 matching bases. Trimming removed 7 bases from V and 8 bases from J, with 11 bases in between. Germline CDR1 reads MNHEY; CDR2 reads SVGAGI. This CDR3 contains 11 residues. The CDR3 here is CASTFDREAFF. The CDR3 region has the DNA TGTGCCAGCACTTTCGACAGAGAAGCTTTCTTT.

The J gene is TRBJ2-3, the V gene TRBV6-2 or TRBV6-3; 9 bases fit TRBD2. CDR1 MNHEY and CDR2 SVGEGT come from the germline V gene. The CDR3 totals 15 residues. J gave up 7 bases and V 5 bases, and 10 bases lay outside the gene matches. This chain's CDR3 is CASSIITGLANTQYF. The CDR3 bases are TGTGCCAGCAGTATCATAACGGGACTAGCTAATACGCAGTATTTT.

The gene calls are TRBV5-1 and TRBJ2-7, with D perhaps TRBD1 (5 bases). V lost 3 bases to trimming and J lost 0 bases, with 10 bases between them. The CDR3 spans 14 residues. The V gene's germline CDR1 is SGHRS and CDR2 YFSETQ. The CDR3 loop reads CASSSTGGSYEQYF. CDR3 nucleotide sequence: TGCGCCAGCAGCTCAACAGGTGGCTCCTACGAGCAGTACTTC. Complete variable domain (other parts from reference TRBV5-1 and TRBJ2-7): KAGVTQTPRYLIKTRGQQVTLSCSPISGHRSVSWYQQTPGQGLQFLFEYFSETQRNKGNFPGRFSGRQFSNSRSEMNVSTLELGDSALYLCASSSTGGSYEQYFGPGTRLTVT.

This clone was picked up one time. The chain joins TRBV4-3 to TRBJ2-1; 16 bases fit TRBD2. Trimming at V came to 6 bases and at J to 9 bases, leaving 8 bases not matched to a gene. The V gene's germline CDR1 is LGHNA and CDR2 YSLEER. This CDR3 comprises 16 residues. Written as DNA, the CDR3 is TGCGCCAGCAGTCGTGGGACTAGCGGGGGGGCAAGTGAGCAGTTCTTC. It yields the protein CASSRGTSGGASEQFF.

The rearrangement uses TRBV6-6 and TRBJ2-7; D gene uncertain. CDR1 and CDR2 from the germline V gene are MNHNY and SVGAGI (reference sequence). V gave up 2 bases and J gave up 4 bases, with 12 bases separating them. CDR3 length: 14 amino acids. CDR3 sequence (DNA): TGTGCCAGCAGTTACGCCCTGAGATATTACGAGCAGTACTTC. The encoded protein is CASSYALRYYEQYF.

The table lists this clone with a count of one. CDR3 DNA sequence: TGTGCCAGCAGTTCCTCCCCGGGATTCTCCTACAATGAGCAGTTCTTC. As protein: CASSSSPGFSYNEQFF. The chain joins TRBV6-2 or TRBV6-3 to TRBJ2-1; D possibly corresponds to TRBD2 (5 bases). CDR1 MNHEY and CDR2 SVGEGT come from the germline V gene. Trimming took 4 bases from V and 0 from J, leaving 13 bases between them. CDR3 length: 16 amino acids.

The chain couples TRBV4-3 to TRBJ1-2; D possibly corresponds to TRBD1 (6 bases). Trimming cost V 5 bases and J 5 bases, with 15 bases left between them. This CDR3 comprises 14 residues. Per germline, CDR1 LGHNA and CDR2 YSLEER. Written as DNA, the CDR3 is TGCGCCAGCAGCGTCGACAGGCGAACGTATGGCTACACCTTC. It is translated as CASSVDRRTYGYTF.

V is TRBV7-2 and J is TRBJ2-7, with D maybe TRBD2 (6 bases). V shed 5 bases and J shed 2 bases, with 13 bases lying between them. Germline values: CDR1 SGHTA, CDR2 FQGNSA. The CDR3 runs to 14 residues. CDR3 protein: CASSRDWTAYEQYF. Here the CDR3 DNA reads TGTGCCAGCAGCCGGGACTGGACGGCCTACGAGCAGTACTTC.

The V gene is TRBV29-1, the J gene TRBJ1-2, with TRBD1 identical over 8 bases. The CDR3 has 14 residues. V was clipped by 4 bases and J by 4 bases; unmatched bases: 8. Germline loops: CDR1 SQVTM, CDR2 ANQGSEA. The CDR3 region is CSVGDRWASYGYTF. DNA of the CDR3: TGCAGCGTTGGGGACAGGTGGGCTAGCTATGGCTACACCTTC.

The V gene is TRBV5-4, the J gene TRBJ2-5; 7 bases fit TRBD1. The germline V gene has CDR1 SGHNT and CDR2 YYREEE (reference sequence). This CDR3 has 15 amino acids. V was clipped by 2 bases and J by 3 bases; unmatched bases: 7. CDR3 residues: CASSLAGTAKETQYF. The CDR3 region has the DNA TGTGCCAGCAGCTTAGCCGGGACAGCTAAAGAGACCCAGTACTTC.

The rearrangement links TRBV5-4 to TRBJ2-3, with D perhaps matching TRBD2 (6 bases). The CDR3 length is 15 residues. Germline V lookup: CDR1 SGHNT, CDR2 YYREEE (reference sequence). Trimming pared 4 bases from V and 1 base from J, leaving 13 bases between. The CDR3 is CASSPSGGGTDTQYF. CDR3 nucleotides: TGTGCCAGCAGCCCGTCCGGCGGGGGCACAGATACGCAGTATTTT. Using reference TRBV5-4 and TRBJ2-3 for the parts outside the CDR3, the full variable domain is ETGVTQSPTHLIKTRGQQVTLRCSSQSGHNTVSWYQQALGQGPQFIFQYYREEENGRGNFPPRFSGLQFPNYSSELNVNALELDDSALYLCASSPSGGGTDTQYFGPGTRLTVL.

The chain employs TRBV7-9 and TRBJ2-2; unclear D gene. The CDR3 covers 16 residues. Germline loops: CDR1 SEHNR, CDR2 FQNEAQ (reference sequence). The V and J ends lost 4 bases and 4 bases respectively, with 16 bases between them. The CDR3 sequence: CASSYETNPLTGELFF. The CDR3 DNA sequence: TGTGCCAGCAGCTACGAGACAAACCCTCTCACCGGGGAGCTGTTTTTT.